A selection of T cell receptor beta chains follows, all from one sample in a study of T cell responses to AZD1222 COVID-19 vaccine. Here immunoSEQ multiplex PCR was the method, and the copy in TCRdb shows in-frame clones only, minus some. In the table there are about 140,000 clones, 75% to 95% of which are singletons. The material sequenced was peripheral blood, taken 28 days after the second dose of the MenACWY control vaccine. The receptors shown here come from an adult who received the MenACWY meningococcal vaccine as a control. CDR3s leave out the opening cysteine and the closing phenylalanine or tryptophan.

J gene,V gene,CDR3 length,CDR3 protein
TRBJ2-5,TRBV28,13,ASSPRTGIQETQY
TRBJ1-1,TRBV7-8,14,ASSPLGAGENTEAF
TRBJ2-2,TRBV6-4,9,ASSASGELF
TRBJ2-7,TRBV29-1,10,SVGQGDYEQY
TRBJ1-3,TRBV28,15,ASSLSFSEISGNTIY
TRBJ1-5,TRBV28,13,ASSRGQSFDQPQH
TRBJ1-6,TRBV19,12,ASSTGSPYSPLH
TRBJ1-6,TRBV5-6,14,ASSLAGASYNSPLH
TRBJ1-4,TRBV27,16,ASSLGGQGRGPNEKLF
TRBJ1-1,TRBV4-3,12,ASSQRNAGTEAF
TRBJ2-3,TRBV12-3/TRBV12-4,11,ASSRDRADTQY
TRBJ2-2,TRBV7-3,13,ASSSQAGNTGELF
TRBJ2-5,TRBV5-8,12,ASSFYRGGETQY
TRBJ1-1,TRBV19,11,ASSIRAGLEAF
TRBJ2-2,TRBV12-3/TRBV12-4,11,ASSGQNTGELF
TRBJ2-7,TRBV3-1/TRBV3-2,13,ASSPTSGGAYEQY
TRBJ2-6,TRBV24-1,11,ATSRSGANVLT